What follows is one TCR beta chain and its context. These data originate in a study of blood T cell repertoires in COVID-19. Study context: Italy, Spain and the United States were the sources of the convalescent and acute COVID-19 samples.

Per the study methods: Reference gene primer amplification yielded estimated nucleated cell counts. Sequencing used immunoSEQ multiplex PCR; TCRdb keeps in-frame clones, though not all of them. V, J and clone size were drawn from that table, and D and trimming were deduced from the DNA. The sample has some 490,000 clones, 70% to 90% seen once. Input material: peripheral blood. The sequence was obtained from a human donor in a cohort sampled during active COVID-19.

CDR3: CASSPEGIPQYF. The DNA of the CDR3 is TGTGCCAGCTCACCGGAGGGGATTCCGCAGTACTTC. The gene calls are TRBV18 and TRBJ2-7; TRBD2 might be the D (6 bases). Between the trimmed V and J ends, which lost 3 bases and 9 bases, there was a span of 12 bases. The CDR3 length is 12 residues. Per the germline V gene, CDR1 is KGHSH and CDR2 is LQKENI.